The 8 T cell receptor beta chains below come from one sample, sequenced in a study of T cells in Graves' hyperthyroidism and ophthalmopathy. RNA transcripts gave rise to amplified TCR beta CDR3 regions. The primer set for the first-round RT-PCR of the TCR CDR3 was HTBI. TCRdb passed the multiplex PCR reads through MiXCR, listing each CDR3 protein once. This sample has 500,000 to 650,000 distinct CDR3 sequences, with roughly 18% found just once. Sequencing was performed on blood. The receptor source for this set is a woman under 30 with Graves' ophthalmopathy.

This clonotype has a count of ten or more. This chain uses TRBV7-9 with TRBJ2-1; the D is unclear. Trimming pared 4 bases from V and 6 bases from J, leaving 10 bases between. Germline values: CDR1 SEHNR, CDR2 FQNEAQ (reference sequence). The CDR3 runs to 13 residues. In DNA, the CDR3 is TGTGCCAGCAGCTCCCCCTTAAGCAATGAGCAGTTCTTC. This codes for CASSSPLSNEQFF. The full variable domain, completed using reference TRBV7-9 and TRBJ2-1, is DTGVSQNPRHKITKRGQNVTFRCDPISEHNRLYWYRQTLGQGPEFLTYFQNEAQLEKSRLLSDRFSAERPKGSFSTLEIQRTEQGDSAMYLCASSSPLSNEQFFGPGTRLTVL.

This clonotype occurred many times. This sequence joins TRBV28 and TRBJ2-7, with D perhaps assigned TRBD1 or TRBD2 (5 bases each). Germline-derived CDR1 and CDR2 are MDHEN and SYDVKM. With 3 bases removed from V and 0 bases from J, the gap between germline ends came to 21 bases. This CDR3 is 18 amino acids long. The CDR3 DNA reads TGTGCCAGCAGTTTCCCGAGTTACGGGGCAATTACCTCCTACGAGCAGTACTTC. Protein product: CASSFPSYGAITSYEQYF.

The gene calls are TRBV27 and TRBJ1-1; D not certain. CDR3 length: 14 residues. CDR1 is MNHEY and CDR2 is SMNVEV in the germline V gene (reference sequence). V shed 3 bases and J shed 4 bases, with 12 bases lying between them. This CDR3 reads CASSLVGAATEAFF. The CDR3 DNA is TGTGCCAGCAGTTTGGTTGGCGCAGCCACTGAAGCTTTCTTT.

The chain recombines TRBV6-1 with TRBJ1-1, with D maybe TRBD1 (6 bases). The CDR3 runs 13 residues. Trimming removed 6 bases from V and 3 bases from J, with 11 bases in between. Germline V gives CDR1 MNHNS, CDR2 SASEGT. The CDR3 loop reads CASRTGRHTEAFF. The DNA of the CDR3 is TGTGCCAGCAGAACAGGGCGCCACACTGAAGCTTTCTTT.

The chain recombines TRBV5-1 with TRBJ2-5; D perhaps matches TRBD2 (5 bases). Germline V lookup: CDR1 SGHRS, CDR2 YFSETQ. This CDR3 is 16 amino acids long. Trimming took 4 bases from V and 7 from J, leaving 23 bases between them. This chain's CDR3 is CASSPGLRPPAGTQYF. Written as DNA, the CDR3 is TGCGCCAGCAGCCCGGGGTTGCGTCCGCCTGCGGGGACCCAGTACTTC.

This clonotype was counted between two and nine times. The V gene is TRBV9, the J gene TRBJ2-1, with D tentatively TRBD2 (7 bases). This CDR3 comprises 15 residues. The germline gives CDR1 SGDLS, CDR2 YYNGEE. Trimming shortened V by 2 bases and J by 10 bases, and 19 bases separated the two germline ends. The CDR3 reads CASSVFGGAWGEQFF. The CDR3, as DNA: TGTGCCAGCAGCGTTTTTGGGGGGGCCTGGGGCGAGCAGTTCTTC. Full variable domain (missing parts from reference TRBV9 and TRBJ2-1): DSGVTQTPKHLITATGQRVTLRCSPRSGDLSVYWYQQSLDQGLQFLIQYYNGEERAKGNILERFSAQQFPDLHSELNLSSLELGDSALYFCASSVFGGAWGEQFFGPGTRLTVL.

In the case of this clonotype: This may be a read error, as it is one base from a much larger clone. The V call is TRBV12-3 or TRBV12-4, the J call TRBJ1-1, with TRBD1 matching over 9 bases. This CDR3 is 15 amino acids long. The chain's CDR3 is CASRRQGDWSTEALF. The CDR3 nucleotides read TGTGCCAGCAGAAGACAGGGGGATTGGAGCACTGAAGCTCTCTTT.

This clonotype showed up many times. The chain combines TRBV7-2 with TRBJ2-7, with a possible D match to TRBD2 (5 bases). V lost 3 bases, J lost 2 bases, and 11 bases lay in between. This CDR3 has 14 residues. CDR1 and CDR2 from the germline V gene are SGHTA and FQGNSA. CDR3 in amino acids: CASSLASRAYEQYF. The CDR3 DNA is TGTGCCAGCAGCTTGGCTAGCCGAGCCTACGAGCAGTACTTC.